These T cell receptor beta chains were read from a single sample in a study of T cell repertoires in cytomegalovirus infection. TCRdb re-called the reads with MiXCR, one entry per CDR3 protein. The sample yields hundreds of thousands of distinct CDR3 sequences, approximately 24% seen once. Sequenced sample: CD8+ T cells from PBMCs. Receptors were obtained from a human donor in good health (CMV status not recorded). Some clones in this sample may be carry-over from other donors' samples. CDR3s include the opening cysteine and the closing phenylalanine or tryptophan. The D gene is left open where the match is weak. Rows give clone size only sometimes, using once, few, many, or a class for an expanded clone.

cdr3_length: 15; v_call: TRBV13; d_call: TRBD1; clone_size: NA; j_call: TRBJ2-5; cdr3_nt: TGTGCCAGCAGCCAACCAGGACAGGACCGAGAGACCCAGTACTTC; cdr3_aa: CASSQPGQDRETQYF
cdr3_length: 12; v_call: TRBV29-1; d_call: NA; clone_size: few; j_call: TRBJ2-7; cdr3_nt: TGCAGCGTAGTACGGGTCCCTTACGAGCAGTACTTC; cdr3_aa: CSVVRVPYEQYF
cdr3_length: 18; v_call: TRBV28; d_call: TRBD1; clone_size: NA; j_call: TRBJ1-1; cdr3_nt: TGTGCCAGCGTTCCAGTAGGGACAGGGTTTCTTAGGAACACTGAAGCTTTCTTT; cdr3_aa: CASVPVGTGFLRNTEAFF
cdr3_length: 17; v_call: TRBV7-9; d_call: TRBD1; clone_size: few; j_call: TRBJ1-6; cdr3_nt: TGTGCCAGCAGCTTAGTGGGGGACAGGGGGCATGGTTCACCCCTCCACTTT; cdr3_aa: CASSLVGDRGHGSPLHF
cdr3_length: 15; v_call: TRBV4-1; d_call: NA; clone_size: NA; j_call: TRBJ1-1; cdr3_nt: TGCGCCAGCAGCCAAGCGTCCAGGGTGAACACTAAAGCTTTCTTT; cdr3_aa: CASSQASRVNTKAFF
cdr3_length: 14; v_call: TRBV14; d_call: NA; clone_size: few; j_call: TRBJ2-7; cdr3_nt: TGTGCCAGCAGCCGGAGACTCTTTTTCTACGAGCAGTACTTC; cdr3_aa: CASSRRLFFYEQYF
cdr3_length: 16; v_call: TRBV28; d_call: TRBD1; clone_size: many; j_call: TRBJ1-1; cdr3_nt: TGTGCCAGCAGCCTTATCCCCGGGACAGGATACACTGAAGCTTTCTTT; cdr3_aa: CASSLIPGTGYTEAFF
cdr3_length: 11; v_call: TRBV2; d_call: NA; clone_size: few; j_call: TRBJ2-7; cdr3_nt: TGTGCCAGCAGTGGCGGCTTCGAGCAGTACTTC; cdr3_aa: CASSGGFEQYF
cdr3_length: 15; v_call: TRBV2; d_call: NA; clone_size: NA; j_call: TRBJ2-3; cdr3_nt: TGTGCCAGCCTGTCCTGGCGGGCGAGCACAGATACGCAGTATTTT; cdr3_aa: CASLSWRASTDTQYF
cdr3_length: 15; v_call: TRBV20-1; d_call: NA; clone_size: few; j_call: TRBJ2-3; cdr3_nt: TGCAGTGCTAGATTAACGGATTTTCCCACAGATACGCAGTATTTT; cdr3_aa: CSARLTDFPTDTQYF
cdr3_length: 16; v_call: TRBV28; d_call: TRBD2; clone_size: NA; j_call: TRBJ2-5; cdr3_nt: TGTGCCAGCAGTTTGGGGACTAGCGGGGAACAAGAGACCCAGTACTTC; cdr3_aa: CASSLGTSGEQETQYF
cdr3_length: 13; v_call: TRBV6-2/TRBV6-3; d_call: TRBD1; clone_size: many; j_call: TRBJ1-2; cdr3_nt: TGTGCCAGCAGTTACTCGGGGACAGACGGCTACACCTTC; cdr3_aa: CASSYSGTDGYTF
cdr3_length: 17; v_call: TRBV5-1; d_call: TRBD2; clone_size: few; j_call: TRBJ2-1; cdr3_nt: TGCGCCAGCAGCTTGGAGGGGCTAGCGGGGGTCGGTGATGAGCAGTTCTTC; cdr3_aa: CASSLEGLAGVGDEQFF
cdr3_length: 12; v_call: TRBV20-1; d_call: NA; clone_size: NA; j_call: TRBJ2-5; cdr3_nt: TGCAGTGCTAGAGATAGGGGTGAGACCCAGTACTTC; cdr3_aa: CSARDRGETQYF
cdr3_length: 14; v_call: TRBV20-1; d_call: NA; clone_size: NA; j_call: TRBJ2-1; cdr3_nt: TGCAGTGCTAGAGCTTTAGCCTCCTACAATGAGCAGTTCTTC; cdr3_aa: CSARALASYNEQFF
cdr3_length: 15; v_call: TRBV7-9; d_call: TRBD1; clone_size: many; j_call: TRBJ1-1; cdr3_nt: TGTGCCAGCAGCTTTAGACAGGGGGCGCGGACTGAAGCTTTCTTT; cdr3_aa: CASSFRQGARTEAFF
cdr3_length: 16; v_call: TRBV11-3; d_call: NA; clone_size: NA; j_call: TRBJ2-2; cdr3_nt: TGTGCCAGCAGCTTAGGCTGGCAGGGGAACACCGGGGAGCTGTTTTTT; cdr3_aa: CASSLGWQGNTGELFF
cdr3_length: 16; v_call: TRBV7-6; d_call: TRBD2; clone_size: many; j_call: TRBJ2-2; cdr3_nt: TGTGCCAGCAGCTTAGCCCTCCAGCGGGGCACCGGGGAGCTGTTTTTT; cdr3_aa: CASSLALQRGTGELFF
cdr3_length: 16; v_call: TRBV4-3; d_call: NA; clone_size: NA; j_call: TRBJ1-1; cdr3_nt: TGCGCCAGCAGCCAAGATTTTCAAGGTAGGAACACTGAAGCTTTCTTT; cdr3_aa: CASSQDFQGRNTEAFF
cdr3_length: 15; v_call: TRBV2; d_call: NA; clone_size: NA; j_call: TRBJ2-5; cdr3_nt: TGTGCCAGCAGCGGGGGGCCTGGGGTCTCTGAGACCCAGTACTTC; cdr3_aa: CASSGGPGVSETQYF
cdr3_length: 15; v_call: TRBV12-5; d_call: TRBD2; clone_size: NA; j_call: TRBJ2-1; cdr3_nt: TGTGCTAGTGCTTCAAGCGGGGGTTCCTACAATGAGCAGTTCTTC; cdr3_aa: CASASSGGSYNEQFF
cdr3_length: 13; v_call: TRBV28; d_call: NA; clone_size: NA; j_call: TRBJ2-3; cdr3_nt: TGTGCCAGCAGTTCGACAATGACAGATACGCAGTATTTT; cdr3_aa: CASSSTMTDTQYF
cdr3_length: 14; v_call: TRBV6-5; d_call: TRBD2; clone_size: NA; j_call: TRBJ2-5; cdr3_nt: TGTGCCAGCAGTTCCCTAGCGGGAGTTGGGACCCAGTACTTC; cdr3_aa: CASSSLAGVGTQYF
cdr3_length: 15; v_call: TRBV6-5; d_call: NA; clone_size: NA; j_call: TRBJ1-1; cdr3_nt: TGTGCCAGCGTGGGTACTAGGAGCATGAACACTGAAGCTTTCTTT; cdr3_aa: CASVGTRSMNTEAFF
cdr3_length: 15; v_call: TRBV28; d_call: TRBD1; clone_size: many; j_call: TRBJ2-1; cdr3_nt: TGTGCCATCCATGACCGGGACAGGGGGGTTAATGAGCAGTTCTTC; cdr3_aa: CAIHDRDRGVNEQFF
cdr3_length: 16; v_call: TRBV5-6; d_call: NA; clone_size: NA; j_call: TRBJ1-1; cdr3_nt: TGTGCCAGCAGCTTACCGGGACACAAGATGAACACTGAAGCTTTCTTT; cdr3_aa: CASSLPGHKMNTEAFF
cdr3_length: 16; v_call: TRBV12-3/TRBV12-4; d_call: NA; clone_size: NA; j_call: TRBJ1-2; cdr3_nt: TGTGCCAGCAGTTTATCCCCCTTGACGTGGGACTATGGCTACACCTTC; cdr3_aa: CASSLSPLTWDYGYTF
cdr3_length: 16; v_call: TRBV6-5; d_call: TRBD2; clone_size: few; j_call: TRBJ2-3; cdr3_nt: TGTGCCAGCAGTTTAGCGGGGGGGATTTACACAGATACGCAGTATTTT; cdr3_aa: CASSLAGGIYTDTQYF
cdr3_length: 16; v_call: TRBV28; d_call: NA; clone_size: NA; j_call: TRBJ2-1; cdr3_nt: TGTGCCAGCAGTTTAAGGACAGCAAGCTCCTACAATGAGCAGTTCTTC; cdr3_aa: CASSLRTASSYNEQFF
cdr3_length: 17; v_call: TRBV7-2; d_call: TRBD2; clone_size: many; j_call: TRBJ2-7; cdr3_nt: TGTGCCAGCAGCTCCCCGCGCGCGCGGGGGGGGACTTACGAGCAGTACTTC; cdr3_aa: CASSSPRARGGTYEQYF
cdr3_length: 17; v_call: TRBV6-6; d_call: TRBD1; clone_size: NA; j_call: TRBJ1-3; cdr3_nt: TGTGCCAGCAGTAACACGGGACAGGAGAGCTCTGGAAACACCATATATTTT; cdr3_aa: CASSNTGQESSGNTIYF
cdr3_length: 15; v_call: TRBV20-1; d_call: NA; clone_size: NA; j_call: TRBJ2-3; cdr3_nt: TGCAGTGCTAGAGATTCGAGATCTACCACAGATACGCAGTATTTT; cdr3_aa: CSARDSRSTTDTQYF
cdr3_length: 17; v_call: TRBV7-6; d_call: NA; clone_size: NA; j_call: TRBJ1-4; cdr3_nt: TGTGCCAGCAGCTTAGCGTTCCCAGGGAGAACTAATGAAAAACTGTTTTTT; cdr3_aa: CASSLAFPGRTNEKLFF
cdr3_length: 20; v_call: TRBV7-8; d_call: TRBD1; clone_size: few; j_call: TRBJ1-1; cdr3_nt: TGTGCCAGCAGCTTCCAACCTTCCCGGGACAGGGGGCAAGAGGTTACTGAAGCTTTCTTT; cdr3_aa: CASSFQPSRDRGQEVTEAFF
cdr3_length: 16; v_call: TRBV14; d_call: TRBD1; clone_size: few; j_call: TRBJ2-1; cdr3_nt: TGTGCCAGCAGCCAAGGACAGGGGGCTTCCTACAATGAGCAGTTCTTC; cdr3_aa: CASSQGQGASYNEQFF
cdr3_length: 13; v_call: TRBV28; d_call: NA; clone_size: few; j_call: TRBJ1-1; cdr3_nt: TGTGCCAGCGATAGCCGTTACTACGGTGAAGCTTTCTTT; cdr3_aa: CASDSRYYGEAFF
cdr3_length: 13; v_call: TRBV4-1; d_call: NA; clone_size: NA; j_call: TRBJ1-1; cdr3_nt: TGCGCCAGCAGCCAAGAGGCCGGGGTGGTAGCTTTCTTT; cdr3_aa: CASSQEAGVVAFF
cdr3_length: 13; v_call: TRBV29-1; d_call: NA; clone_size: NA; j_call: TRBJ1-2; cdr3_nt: TGCAGCGTTGATGCAGGGTCGTACTATGGCTACACCTTC; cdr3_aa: CSVDAGSYYGYTF
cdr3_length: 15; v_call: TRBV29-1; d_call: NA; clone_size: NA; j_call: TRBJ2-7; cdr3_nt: TGCAGCGTTGAAGATCGGAACAGGAGCTCCTACGAGCAGTACTTC; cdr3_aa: CSVEDRNRSSYEQYF
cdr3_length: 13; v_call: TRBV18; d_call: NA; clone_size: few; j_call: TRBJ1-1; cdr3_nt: TGTGCCAGCACAACGGGCAAGAACACTGAAGCTTTCTTT; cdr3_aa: CASTTGKNTEAFF